Following are 20 T cell receptor beta chains from one sample sequenced in a study of cytomegalovirus exposure and HLA in healthy donors. PCR involved 60 Vbeta and 13 Jbeta primers. Only in-frame clones appear in the TCRdb table, and some are missing; sequencing was by immunoSEQ multiplex PCR. Among 110,000 to 150,000 clones listed, roughly 80% were seen once. The specimen was PBMCs. Source of these receptors: a man between 35 and 55 years old in good health and CMV-seropositive.

This clone showed up just once. This chain joins TRBV30 and TRBJ1-2; TRBD1 aligns across 8 bases. Germline V gene data show CDR1 as GTSNPN and CDR2 as SVGIG (reference sequence). The CDR3 has 12 amino acids. Trimming at V came to 2 bases and at J to 5 bases, leaving 1 base not matched to a gene. In DNA form, the CDR3 reads TGTGCCTGGAGTCGGACAGGGTATGGCTACACCTTC. Protein product: CAWSRTGYGYTF.

This clone was seen a few times. In DNA, the CDR3 is TGTGCCAGCAGTGGAGCGGGAGGCTATGGCTACACCTTC. It translates to CASSGAGGYGYTF. The V and J genes are TRBV6-4 and TRBJ1-2; no firm D call. This CDR3 spans 13 amino acids. The V gene's germline CDR1 is MRHNA and CDR2 SNTAGT. V shed 4 bases and J shed 4 bases, with 10 bases lying between them.

This sequence joins TRBV13 and TRBJ1-3, with D possibly being TRBD1 (5 bases). The germline V and J ends were trimmed by 5 bases and 3 bases, with 29 bases remaining between them. There are 20 residues in the CDR3. CDR1 and CDR2 (germline): PRHDT, FYEKMQ (reference sequence). CDR3 nucleotide sequence: TGTGCCAGCAGCCCCTTCGCTGGGCCTGGGGCGAATCTCTTTGGAAACACCATATATTTT. Amino acid sequence: CASSPFAGPGANLFGNTIYF.

This chain links TRBV5-1 with TRBJ2-1, with 7 bases matching TRBD2. Germline trimming cut 4 bases from V and 10 bases from J; bases unmatched to any gene: 11. This CDR3 comprises 14 residues. Per germline, CDR1 SGHRS and CDR2 YFSETQ. The chain's CDR3 is CASSPDTGREEQFF. As DNA, the CDR3 is TGCGCCAGCAGCCCGGACACTGGGCGGGAGGAGCAGTTCTTC.

The V call is TRBV18, the J call TRBJ2-7; 10 bases agree with TRBD1. The V segment lost 2 bases and the J segment 2 bases; nucleotides outside the gene matches: 6. CDR3 length equals 16 residues. CDR1 KGHSH and CDR2 LQKENI come from the germline V gene. The CDR3 protein is CASSPLAGQGAYEQYF. The CDR3 DNA reads as TGTGCCAGCTCACCATTGGCAGGACAGGGGGCCTACGAGCAGTACTTC.

The chain joins TRBV30 to TRBJ1-2; D is unclear. The CDR3 has 14 amino acids. Trimming removed 2 bases at V and 4 bases at J, with 14 bases between. Germline loops: CDR1 GTSNPN, CDR2 SVGIG (reference sequence). The CDR3 DNA reads as TGTGCCTGGAGTTCCTCCCGGACTCTCTATGGCTACACCTTC. Amino acid sequence: CAWSSSRTLYGYTF.

This sequence joins TRBV11-2 and TRBJ2-7; 8 bases are a match to TRBD1. V lost 1 base and J lost 5; bases outside the gene matches: 7. CDR1 SGHAT and CDR2 FQNNGV come from the germline V gene. The length of the CDR3 is 15 residues. CDR3: CASSLVGPGGHEQYF. In DNA, the CDR3 is TGTGCCAGCAGCTTAGTCGGCCCAGGGGGCCACGAGCAGTACTTC.

The chain joins TRBV5-1 to TRBJ2-1, with D perhaps TRBD1 (6 bases). Trimming left V 2 bases short and J 6 bases short, with 9 bases between. This CDR3 spans 13 amino acids. Germline CDR1 and CDR2: SGHRS and YFSETQ. The CDR3 loop is CASSLAGVNEQFF. DNA for the CDR3: TGCGCCAGCAGCTTAGCAGGGGTCAATGAGCAGTTCTTC.

The genes are TRBV19 and TRBJ1-1; no firm D call. Trimming left V 5 bases short and J 2 bases short, with 9 bases between. The V gene's germline CDR1 is LNHDA and CDR2 SQIVND (reference sequence). The CDR3 contains 13 residues. The CDR3 region has the DNA TGTGCCAGTAGTTTGGCAGTTAACACTGAAGCTTTCTTT. It codes for CASSLAVNTEAFF.

The rearrangement links TRBV9 to TRBJ2-7; possible D gene TRBD1, 6 bases. This CDR3 spans 12 amino acids. Trimming shortened V by 3 bases and J by 5 bases, and 9 bases separated the two germline ends. The germline CDR1 and CDR2 sequences are SGDLS and YYNGEE. CDR3 residues: CASSGSGDEQYF. CDR3 bases: TGTGCCAGCAGCGGTTCAGGGGACGAGCAGTACTTC.

This clone was observed a single time. Other DNA sequences of this sample code for an identical CDR3. CDR3 DNA sequence: TGTGCCAGCAGCCCCCGAGGGAGGAGCTCCTACAATGAGCAGTTCTTC. Its translation: CASSPRGRSSYNEQFF. The chain carries TRBV9 and TRBJ2-1; possibly TRBD2 for D (6 bases). CDR3 size: 16 residues. The V end lost 4 bases, the J end lost 0 bases, and 14 bases lay between the germline ends. CDR1 is SGDLS and CDR2 is YYNGEE in the germline V gene. The full variable domain, in which reference TRBV9 and TRBJ2-1 provide the parts outside the CDR3, is DSGVTQTPKHLITATGQRVTLRCSPRSGDLSVYWYQQSLDQGLQFLIQYYNGEERAKGNILERFSAQQFPDLHSELNLSSLELGDSALYFCASSPRGRSSYNEQFFGPGTRLTVL.

This clone came up once. This chain uses TRBV7-2 with TRBJ1-1; TRBD1 matches at 7 bases. CDR1 is SGHTA and CDR2 is FQGNSA in the germline V gene. The V gene end was trimmed by 5 bases and the J gene end by 5 bases; junction bases not matched to a gene: 8. The CDR3 runs 14 residues. The CDR3 nucleotides are TGTGCCAGCAGCCCCCAAGGGGGCACGACTGAAGCTTTCTTT. Its translation is CASSPQGGTTEAFF.

The rearrangement uses TRBV5-4 and TRBJ1-2; 8 bases are a match to TRBD1. The CDR3 sequence is 12 residues long. Germline values: CDR1 SGHNT, CDR2 YYREEE (reference sequence). V was pared by 6 bases and J by 6 bases, with 4 bases of the junction left unmatched. The CDR3 protein is CASTGGKDGYTF. CDR3 coding DNA: TGTGCCAGCACAGGGGGCAAGGATGGCTACACCTTC.

The chain is built from TRBV19 and TRBJ1-6; TRBD1 agrees at 7 bases. Unmatched junction bases numbered 6, after V lost 10 bases and J lost 3 bases. The CDR3 extends over 14 amino acids. Germline CDR1 and CDR2: LNHDA and SQIVND (reference sequence). The CDR3 DNA sequence: TGTGCCACCAGGGGGAGGATCTATAATTCACCCCTCCACTTT. Protein product: CATRGRIYNSPLHF.

The chain recombines TRBV6-7 with TRBJ1-1; a possible D gene is TRBD1 (5 bases). TRBV6-7 is classed as an ORF, of uncertain function. The CDR3 runs to 14 residues. Trimming removed 4 bases at V and 7 bases at J, with 16 bases between. The CDR3 sequence: CASSCLDSDHEAFF. The CDR3 coding sequence is TGTGCCAGCAGTTGTTTAGACAGCGACCATGAAGCTTTCTTT.

The chain combines TRBV19 with TRBJ2-1; TRBD2 aligns across 8 bases. J was trimmed by 7 bases and V by 5 bases; bases with no gene match: 22. The CDR3 contains 19 residues. Germline loops: CDR1 LNHDA, CDR2 SQIVND (reference sequence). The CDR3 loop reads CASSFWTTPLAGKVNEQFF. In DNA form, the CDR3 reads TGTGCCAGTAGTTTCTGGACCACCCCCTTAGCGGGAAAGGTAAATGAGCAGTTCTTC.

This chain connects TRBV10-3 to TRBJ2-7; no clear D. This CDR3 contains 16 residues. Trimming cost V 0 bases and J 3 bases, with 15 bases left between them. Per germline, CDR1 ENHRY and CDR2 SYGVKD. CDR3 DNA sequence: TGTGCCATCAGTGAGTCGATAGCCAATCTTTACTACGAGCAGTACTTC. Translated, it gives CAISESIANLYYEQYF.

The chain links TRBV7-2 to TRBJ2-7; the match to TRBD2 covers 13 bases. Per the germline V gene, CDR1 is SGHTA and CDR2 is FQGNSA. The CDR3 runs to 15 residues. Trimming took 5 bases from V and 3 from J; bases not matched to a gene: 4. The CDR3 loop reads CASSHRTSGSYEQYF. The CDR3 region has the DNA TGTGCCAGCAGCCATAGGACTAGCGGGAGCTACGAGCAGTACTTC.

The chain combines TRBV6-6 with TRBJ1-3; D not resolved. CDR3 length equals 16 residues. V shed 5 bases and J shed 0 bases, with 14 bases lying between them. Germline V gives CDR1 MNHNY, CDR2 SVGAGI (reference sequence). The CDR3 region is CASSPHIKDSGNTIYF. CDR3 nucleotide sequence: TGTGCCAGCAGTCCACATATTAAAGACTCTGGAAACACCATATATTTT.

The genes are TRBV5-1 and TRBJ2-5; TRBD2 aligns across 9 bases. The CDR3 consists of 14 residues. Germline V gives CDR1 SGHRS, CDR2 YFSETQ. The trim removed 3 bases at V and 5 bases at J, leaving 5 bases unmatched. DNA of the CDR3: TGCGCCAGCAGCTCGCCTAGCGGGATGGAGACCCAGTACTTC. The encoded protein is CASSSPSGMETQYF.